The 4 T cell receptor beta chains given below trace back to one sample, sequenced in a study of radiotherapy plus CTLA-4 blockade in lung cancer. Generated by immunoSEQ multiplex PCR, the TCRdb table keeps only in-frame clones and is missing some. The table includes tens of thousands of clones, 72% detected once. The sample consisted of peripheral blood, taken from a patient treated with radiotherapy plus ipilimumab. These receptors came from a human donor with non-small cell lung cancer who had stable disease on radiotherapy plus ipilimumab.

The chain combines TRBV6-5 with TRBJ1-1; a possible D gene is TRBD1 (5 bases). The CDR3 runs 15 residues. Germline V gives CDR1 MNHEY, CDR2 SVGAGI. V lost 0 bases and J lost 4, with 12 bases in between. This CDR3 reads CASSYSRQGSTEAFF. The CDR3 bases are TGTGCCAGCAGTTACTCGAGGCAGGGAAGCACTGAAGCTTTCTTT.

This clone has just a few counts. The chain uses TRBV7-2 and TRBJ2-7; D perhaps matches TRBD1 (5 bases). The ends were cut back, 4 bases at V and 2 bases at J, with 9 bases in the middle. Germline CDR1 and CDR2: SGHTA and FQGNSA. The CDR3 runs to 13 residues. The DNA for the CDR3 is TGTGCCAGCAGCTATTCCAGGGCCTACGAGCAGTACTTC. Translation gives CASSYSRAYEQYF.

CDR3 nucleotides: TGCGCCAGCAGCGACAGAGTGGGTGATCAGCCCCAGCATTTT. It encodes CASSDRVGDQPQHF. J is TRBJ1-5 and V is TRBV10-2, with a weak D call TRBD1 (5 bases). The germline V gene encodes CDR1 WSHSY and CDR2 SAAADI. V was shortened by 6 bases and J by 5 bases, with 14 bases between the two germline ends. The CDR3 loop spans 14 amino acids.

This clone was seen a single time. The chain recombines TRBV5-4 with TRBJ2-5; 8 bases agree with TRBD1. Losses at the gene ends were 0 bases for V and 1 base for J; bases not matched to a gene: 5. CDR1 SGHNT and CDR2 YYREEE come from the germline V gene (reference sequence). This CDR3 has 16 residues. The CDR3 loop is CASSLAPTGGQETQYF. The CDR3 DNA follows: TGTGCCAGCAGCTTGGCACCCACAGGGGGCCAAGAGACCCAGTACTTC.